This T cell receptor (beta chain) was obtained from a study of molecular identifiers for immune sequencing clone quantification. As to this clonotype: At one boundary the junction diverges from the germline segment, which might be a read error.

TCRdb re-derived calls from the PCR reads in MiXCR, one entry per CDR3 protein. The repertoire consists of more than 300,000 distinct CDR3 sequences, with 20% to 25% occurring once and the leading ten covering under 0.95%. The sequence was collected from a human donor in good health. Some libraries in this study had Jurkat cell RNA spiked in. What was sequenced was naive CD8+ T cells from blood, with Jurkat cell RNA spiked in. Regarding subset: FACS-sorted CD8+CD4-CCR7+CD45RA+ naive T cells.

The CDR3 protein is CGARPLTPTSGGYQQYF. The CDR3 DNA reads TGCGGTGCTAGACCGTTAACCCCAACTAGCGGGGGGTACCAGCAGTACTTC. V usage is TRBV20-1 and J usage is TRBJ2-7, with 12 bases aligning to TRBD2. The CDR3 length is 17 residues. CDR1 is DFQATT, CDR2 SNEGSKA, per germline (reference sequence).